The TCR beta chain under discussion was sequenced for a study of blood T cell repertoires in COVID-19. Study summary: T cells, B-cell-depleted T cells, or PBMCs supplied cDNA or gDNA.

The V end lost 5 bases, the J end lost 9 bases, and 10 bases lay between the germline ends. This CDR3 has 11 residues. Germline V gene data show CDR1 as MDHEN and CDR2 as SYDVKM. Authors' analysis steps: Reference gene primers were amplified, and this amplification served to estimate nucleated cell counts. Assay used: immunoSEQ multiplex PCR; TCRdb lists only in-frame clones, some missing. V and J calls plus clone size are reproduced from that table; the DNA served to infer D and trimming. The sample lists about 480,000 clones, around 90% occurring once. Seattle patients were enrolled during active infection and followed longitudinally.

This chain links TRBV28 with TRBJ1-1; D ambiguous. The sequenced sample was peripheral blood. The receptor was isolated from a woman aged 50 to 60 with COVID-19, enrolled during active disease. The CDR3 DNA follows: TGTGCCAGCAGTACCACATCCCAAGCTTTCTTT. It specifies CASSTTSQAFF.